What follows describes a single TCR beta chain. The antigen remains unidentified. Noted time point: week 47, end of study. The content of each vaccine dose was 300 ug of mutant IDH1 20-mer peptide, and topical imiquimod accompanied it. Scheduled for weeks 1, 3, 5, 7, 11, 15, 19 and 23, eight vaccinations were given to patients. The CDR3 consists of 14 residues. Germline values: CDR1 LNHDA, CDR2 SQIVND (reference sequence). V was shortened by 1 base and J by 1 base, with 7 bases between the two germline ends. Produced via immunoSEQ multiplex PCR; TCRdb's table is partial and in-frame only. Of tens of thousands of clones listed, 75% to 90% are singletons. The data originate from a study of a mutant IDH1 vaccine in newly diagnosed glioma. Turning to the study itself: Every participant had undergone radiotherapy, temozolomide, or both before, and most underwent both. Study outcomes and limitations: Among top peripheral T cell clonotypes, changes seemed unrelated to pseudoprogression.

The chain employs TRBV19 and TRBJ1-1; D gene uncertain. Sequencing used PBMCs, obtained from a glioma patient whose treatment included an IDH1 peptide vaccine. This clonotype was obtained from a woman aged 50 to 65 with glioma. The CDR3 reads CASSIGAANTEAFF. In nucleotides, the CDR3 is TGTGCCAGTAGTATAGGGGCGGCGAACACTGAAGCTTTCTTT.